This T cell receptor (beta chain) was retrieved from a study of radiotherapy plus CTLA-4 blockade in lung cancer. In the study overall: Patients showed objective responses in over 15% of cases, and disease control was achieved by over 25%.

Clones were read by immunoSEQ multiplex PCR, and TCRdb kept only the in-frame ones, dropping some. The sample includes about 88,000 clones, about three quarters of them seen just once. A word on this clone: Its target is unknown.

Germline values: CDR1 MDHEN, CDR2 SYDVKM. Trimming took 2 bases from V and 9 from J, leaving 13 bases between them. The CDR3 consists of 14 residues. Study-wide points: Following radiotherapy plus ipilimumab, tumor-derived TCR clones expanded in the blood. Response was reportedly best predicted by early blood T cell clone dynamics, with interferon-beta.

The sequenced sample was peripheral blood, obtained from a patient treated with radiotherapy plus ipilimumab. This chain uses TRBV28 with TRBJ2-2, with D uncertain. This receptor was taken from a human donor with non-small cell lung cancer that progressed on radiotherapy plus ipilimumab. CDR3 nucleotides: TGTGCCAGCAGTTTAGCCCCTTTATCAAGGGAGCTGTTTTTT. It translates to CASSLAPLSRELFF.